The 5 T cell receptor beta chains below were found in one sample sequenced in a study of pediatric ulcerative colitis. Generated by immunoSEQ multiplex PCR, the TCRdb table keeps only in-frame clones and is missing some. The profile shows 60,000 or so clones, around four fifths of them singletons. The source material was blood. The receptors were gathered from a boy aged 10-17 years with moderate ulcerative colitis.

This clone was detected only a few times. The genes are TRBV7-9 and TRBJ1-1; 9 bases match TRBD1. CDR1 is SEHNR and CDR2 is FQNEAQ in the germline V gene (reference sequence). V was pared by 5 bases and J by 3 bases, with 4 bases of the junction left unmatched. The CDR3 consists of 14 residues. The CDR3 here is CASSLGTGYTEAFF. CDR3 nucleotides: TGTGCCAGCAGCCTTGGGACAGGGTACACTGAAGCTTTCTTT.

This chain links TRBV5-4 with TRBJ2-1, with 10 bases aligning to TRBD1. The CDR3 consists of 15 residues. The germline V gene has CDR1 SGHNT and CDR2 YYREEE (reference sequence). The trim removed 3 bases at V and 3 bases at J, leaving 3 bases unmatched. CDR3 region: CASSSRTGGYNEQFF. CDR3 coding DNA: TGTGCCAGCAGCTCGCGGACAGGGGGCTACAATGAGCAGTTCTTC.

The CDR3 DNA reads as TGTGCCAGCAGTAGGAGCTCCTACGAGCAGTACTTC. It encodes CASSRSSYEQYF. This sequence joins TRBV27 and TRBJ2-7; D unresolved. Germline V gives CDR1 MNHEY, CDR2 SMNVEV (reference sequence). The CDR3 runs 12 residues. V gave up 5 bases and J gave up 0 bases, with 5 bases separating them.

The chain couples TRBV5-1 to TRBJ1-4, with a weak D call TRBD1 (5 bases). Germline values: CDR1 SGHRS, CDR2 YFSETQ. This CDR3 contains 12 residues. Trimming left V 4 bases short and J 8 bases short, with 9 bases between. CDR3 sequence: CASSPDMEKLFF. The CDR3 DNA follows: TGCGCCAGCAGCCCGGACATGGAAAAACTGTTTTTT.

This CDR3 is CASSPPLRSSSGNTIYF. CDR3 sequence (DNA): TGTGCCAGCAGCCCACCGTTAAGGTCGAGCTCTGGAAACACCATATATTTT. V is TRBV5-5 and J is TRBJ1-3; D unclear. The V gene lost 4 bases and the J gene lost 0 bases, with 17 bases spanning the gap. CDR3 size: 17 residues. The V gene's germline CDR1 is SGHKS and CDR2 YYEKEE (reference sequence).